The 7 T cell receptor beta chains reported below all come from one sample, sequenced in a study of regulatory T cells in long-lasting Graves disease. iRepertoire HTBI primers and Arm-PCR of CDR3 regions built TCR beta libraries. TCRdb re-analysed the multiplex PCR reads in MiXCR, keeping a single row per CDR3 protein. This sample has about 620,000 distinct CDR3 sequences; under 20% occur once, and the top ten carry about 20%. Time point denoted: newly diagnosed GD, antithyroid drugs for less than 3 months. From RNA extracted from PBMCs, the TCR library was made. These same records also appear under a second study, on T cells in Graves' hyperthyroidism and ophthalmopathy.

Source: peripheral blood mononuclear cells (PBMCs), taken at new diagnosis, from a patient treated with antithyroid drugs. These receptor sequences come from a woman aged 25 to 39 with Graves disease.

J is TRBJ2-1 and V is TRBV24-1, with 7 bases matching TRBD2. The CDR3 contains 14 residues. CDR1 is KGHDR and CDR2 is SFDVKD in the germline V gene. Trimming at V came to 4 bases and at J to 4 bases, leaving 3 bases not matched to a gene. As DNA, the CDR3 is TGTGCCACCAGTGAACCTAGCGGTTACAATGAGCAGTTCTTC. Protein: CATSEPSGYNEQFF.

There are a few counts of this clonotype. The chain is built from TRBV6-1 and TRBJ2-4; 9 bases fit TRBD2. This CDR3 spans 18 amino acids. V trimming: 5 bases; J trimming: 1 base; junction bases outside the gene matches: 12. Germline assignment: CDR1 MNHNS and CDR2 SASEGT. Here the CDR3 reads CASSPPRGRAMAKNIQYF. Written as DNA, the CDR3 is TGTGCCAGCAGTCCCCCTCGCGGGAGGGCCATGGCCAAAAACATTCAGTACTTC.

This clonotype was seen at least ten times. CDR3 sequence: CASSLGAGGPSQETQYF. The CDR3 DNA reads TGTGCCAGCAGCTTAGGTGCGGGAGGGCCATCCCAAGAGACCCAGTACTTC. This sequence joins TRBV7-2 and TRBJ2-5; 9 positions agree with TRBD2. J was trimmed by 1 base and V by 1 base; bases with no gene match: 7. This CDR3 contains 17 residues. Germline lookup yields CDR1 SGHTA and CDR2 FQGNSA.

The rearrangement uses TRBV19 and TRBJ1-6; 7 nucleotides align to TRBD1. The ends lost 5 bases at V and 4 bases at J; junction bases unmatched: 14. Germline V CDR1 and CDR2: LNHDA, SQIVND (reference sequence). The CDR3 covers 18 residues. CDR3 sequence reads: CASSSPGTVDPYNSPLHF. CDR3 DNA sequence: TGTGCCAGTAGTTCGCCCGGGACAGTTGATCCGTATAATTCACCCCTCCACTTT. The full variable domain, its missing parts supplied by reference TRBV19 and TRBJ1-6, is DGGITQSPKYLFRKEGQNVTLSCEQNLNHDAMYWYRQDPGQGLRLIYYSQIVNDFQKGDIAEGYSVSREKKESFPLTVTSAQKNPTAFYLCASSSPGTVDPYNSPLHFGNGTRLTVT.

The CDR3 loop is CASSLLPGAIKNIQYF. CDR3 DNA sequence: TGCGCCAGCAGCTTGCTACCTGGGGCGATTAAAAACATTCAGTACTTC. This sequence joins TRBV5-1 and TRBJ2-4; possibly TRBD1 for D (5 bases). Between the trimmed V and J ends, which lost 1 base and 4 bases, there was a span of 15 bases. Germline lookup yields CDR1 SGHRS and CDR2 YFSETQ. The CDR3 has 16 residues.

CDR3 sequence: CASKREVSYEQYF. In nucleotides, the CDR3 is TGCGCCAGCAAACGGGAGGTCTCCTACGAGCAGTACTTC. The chain recombines TRBV5-1 with TRBJ2-7, with 7 positions matching TRBD2. This CDR3 contains 13 residues. Trimming took 6 bases from V and 0 from J; bases not matched to a gene: 3. Germline CDR1 and CDR2: SGHRS and YFSETQ.

This clonotype was observed at least ten times. The gene calls are TRBV7-8 and TRBJ2-1; D gene uncertain. Deletions cut 1 base from V and 9 bases from J, with 10 bases between. CDR1 and CDR2 (germline): SGHVS, FQNEAQ. The CDR3 is made up of 13 amino acids. CDR3 protein: CASSLVYAGEQFF. In DNA form, the CDR3 reads TGTGCCAGCAGCTTAGTTTACGCCGGTGAGCAGTTCTTC.